These T cell receptor beta chains were read from a single sample in a study of blood T cell repertoires in COVID-19. The table came from immunoSEQ multiplex PCR; TCRdb's copy has only in-frame clones and leaves some out. The sample lists 250,000 or so clones, roughly 80% occurring once. Sequencing used peripheral blood. The receptors shown here come from a woman in her 70s with acute or convalescent COVID-19. Both conserved end residues are part of each CDR3. D genes are given only for firm matches. Clone size is given for some rows only: seen once, a few or many times, or a class if the clone is expanded.

once	TRBV27	.	TRBJ1-2	17	TGTGCCAGCAGTTCCTCCCATTCTCCAACTCCTAACTATGGCTACACCTTC	CASSSSHSPTPNYGYTF
.	TRBV5-5	.	TRBJ1-1	14	TGTGCCAGCAGCCGTGCTTCGGGTCCCAATGGAGCTTTCTTT	CASSRASGPNGAFF
once	TRBV28	.	TRBJ1-2	12	TGTGCCAGCAGTTCCGGACAGTATGGCTACACCTTC	CASSSGQYGYTF
once	TRBV6-2/TRBV6-3	.	TRBJ1-1	17	TGTGCCAGCAGTTATAATCCACACAGGGCTTTGAACACTGAAGCTTTCTTT	CASSYNPHRALNTEAFF
.	TRBV6-4	TRBD2	TRBJ2-5	18	TGTGCCAGCAGTGGAACCACTAGCGGGGGGGCGCCGGAGGAGACCCAGTACTTC	CASSGTTSGGAPEETQYF
.	TRBV11-2	.	TRBJ1-3	13	TGTGCCAGCAGCTTGGACAGTGGAAACACCATATATTTT	CASSLDSGNTIYF
.	TRBV9	.	TRBJ1-1	15	TGTGCCAGCAGCGTAGTAGGGAGTTGGGACACTGAAGCTTTCTTT	CASSVVGSWDTEAFF
.	TRBV28	TRBD1	TRBJ2-7	15	TGTGCCAGCAGTGCCGCCGGGACAGGCCTCTACGAGCAGTACTTC	CASSAAGTGLYEQYF
many	TRBV5-6	.	TRBJ2-7	14	TGTGCCAGCAGCTTCCAGGGGGGAACTTACGAGCAGTACTTC	CASSFQGGTYEQYF
.	TRBV7-9	.	TRBJ1-1	14	TGTGCCAGCAGCTTCGGGGGGCTGGACACTGAAGCTTTCTTT	CASSFGGLDTEAFF
.	TRBV19	.	TRBJ1-6	13	TGTGCCAGTAATCAGGGCCCTCATTCACCCCTCCACTTT	CASNQGPHSPLHF
once	TRBV28	.	TRBJ1-5	13	TGTGCCACACTCCCCACGGGGGTTCAGCCCCAGCATTTT	CATLPTGVQPQHF
once	TRBV29-1	.	TRBJ2-2	14	TGCAGCGGTAGAACGGGATCGAACACCGGGGAGCTGTTTTTT	CSGRTGSNTGELFF
once	TRBV7-2	.	TRBJ1-2	13	TGTGCCAGCAGCCCGGACAGTAACTATGGCTACACCTTC	CASSPDSNYGYTF
.	TRBV4-2	TRBD1	TRBJ1-4	16	TGTGCCAGCAGCGGACAGGGGCGGGATTTCGGTGAAAAACTGTTTTTT	CASSGQGRDFGEKLFF
.	TRBV27	.	TRBJ1-2	14	TGTGCCAGCAGTCCCCGGGGCAGGGGAGATGGCTACACCTTC	CASSPRGRGDGYTF
.	TRBV2	TRBD1	TRBJ1-5	16	TGTGCCAGCACCTTACAGGGGCGTTTAAGCAATCAGCCCCAGCATTTT	CASTLQGRLSNQPQHF
.	TRBV7-7	TRBD1	TRBJ1-4	15	TGTGCCAGCAGCCCTGGACAGGCCCTAAATGAAAAACTGTTTTTT	CASSPGQALNEKLFF
.	TRBV9	TRBD1	TRBJ1-2	15	TGTGCCAGCAGCCCCCGGACAGGGGGCGCGGATGGCTACACCTTC	CASSPRTGGADGYTF
.	TRBV4-3	TRBD1	TRBJ1-4	15	TGCGCCAGCAGCCTTAGGACAGGGACAAATGAAAAACTGTTTTTT	CASSLRTGTNEKLFF
.	TRBV7-2	.	TRBJ1-3	14	TGTGCCAGCAGCGAGATCCCAGGGGTGGACACCATATATTTT	CASSEIPGVDTIYF
.	TRBV4-2	TRBD1	TRBJ1-1	13	TGTGCCAGCAGCCTCGACAGGGGCACTGAAGCTTTCTTT	CASSLDRGTEAFF
.	TRBV30	TRBD2	TRBJ2-1	13	TGTGCCTTTAGCGGGGGGGCTTACAATGAGCAGTTCTTC	CAFSGGAYNEQFF
.	TRBV3-1/TRBV3-2	.	TRBJ2-7	15	TGTGCCAGCAGCCAAGATCAGGTTAGTTCCTACGAGCAGTACTTC	CASSQDQVSSYEQYF
.	TRBV7-2	.	TRBJ1-2	15	TGTGCCAGCACCCCCCGTTTAGTTACCTCCTATGGCTACACCTTC	CASTPRLVTSYGYTF
few	TRBV19	TRBD2	TRBJ2-1	18	TGTGCCAGTAGCAATCAGGGAGGGTCCCTATGGAGGGGCAATGAGCAGTTCTTC	CASSNQGGSLWRGNEQFF
.	TRBV5-4	TRBD1	TRBJ2-7	18	TGTGCCAGCAGCGGGAGAGGACAGGGGGTGGGAAACTCCTACGAGCAGTACTTC	CASSGRGQGVGNSYEQYF
.	TRBV28	TRBD2	TRBJ2-1	14	TGTGCCAGCAGCTCCGGGACTAGGTTAGGGGAGCAGTTCTTC	CASSSGTRLGEQFF
.	TRBV2	.	TRBJ1-5	15	TGTGCCAGCAGTGCGAGGGGGAGCACCAATCAGCCCCAGCATTTT	CASSARGSTNQPQHF
few	TRBV5-1	TRBD1	TRBJ1-1	17	TGCGCCAGCAGCTTGGGGGGGACAGGCCTCATGAACACTGAAGCTTTCTTT	CASSLGGTGLMNTEAFF
.	TRBV6-4	.	TRBJ2-3	16	TGTGCCAGCAGTGTTTCTAGGGGCCAGGGGTCCGATACGCAGTATTTT	CASSVSRGQGSDTQYF
.	TRBV3-1/TRBV3-2	.	TRBJ2-3	14	TGTGCCAGCAGCCTCTTCTCTAGCACAGATACGCAGTATTTT	CASSLFSSTDTQYF
.	TRBV30	.	TRBJ1-2	15	TGTGCCTGGAGTTTTTCGGGACACCTAAACTATGGCTACACCTTC	CAWSFSGHLNYGYTF
.	TRBV5-4	.	TRBJ1-1	16	TGTGCCAGCAGCTCCGGGGGTTTTCAAGTGAACACTGAAGCTTTCTTT	CASSSGGFQVNTEAFF
.	TRBV11-2	.	TRBJ1-6	15	TGTGCCAGCAGCTCCTACCTAGGAGGTAATTCACCCCTCCACTTT	CASSSYLGGNSPLHF
once	TRBV7-2	.	TRBJ1-4	16	TGTGCCAGCAGCTTCCAAAGGACTGCAACTAATGAAAAACTGTTTTTT	CASSFQRTATNEKLFF
.	TRBV5-1	.	TRBJ1-6	15	TGCGCCAGCAGCTTGGACCTTACAGGGAATTCACCCCTCCACTTT	CASSLDLTGNSPLHF
.	TRBV7-2	TRBD2	TRBJ2-7	15	TGTGCCAGCAGCTTACTAAGCGGGGTTACCTACGAGCAGTACTTC	CASSLLSGVTYEQYF
.	TRBV18	.	TRBJ1-3	16	TGTGCCAGCTCGGACAGACAGCTCCTCTCTGGAAACACCATATATTTT	CASSDRQLLSGNTIYF
.	TRBV5-4	.	TRBJ1-1	12	TGTGCCAGCAGCTCGAGAGGAGAGGTAGCTTTCTTT	CASSSRGEVAFF
.	TRBV2	TRBD1	TRBJ2-2	15	TGTGCCAGCAGTGGACAGGGAATAAACACCGGGGAGCTGTTTTTT	CASSGQGINTGELFF